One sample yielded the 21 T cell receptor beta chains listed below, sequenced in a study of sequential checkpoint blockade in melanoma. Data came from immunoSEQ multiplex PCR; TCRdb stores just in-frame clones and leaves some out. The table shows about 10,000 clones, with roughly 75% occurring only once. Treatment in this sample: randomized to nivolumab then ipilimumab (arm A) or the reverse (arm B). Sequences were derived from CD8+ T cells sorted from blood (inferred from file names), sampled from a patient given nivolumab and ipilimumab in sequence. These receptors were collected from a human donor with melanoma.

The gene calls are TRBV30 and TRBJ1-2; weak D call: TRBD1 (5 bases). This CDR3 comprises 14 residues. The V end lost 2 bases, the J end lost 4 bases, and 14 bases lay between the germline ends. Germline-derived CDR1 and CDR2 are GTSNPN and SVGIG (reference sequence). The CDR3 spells CAWSPHGGIYGYTF. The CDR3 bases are TGTGCCTGGAGTCCCCACGGGGGTATCTATGGCTACACCTTC.

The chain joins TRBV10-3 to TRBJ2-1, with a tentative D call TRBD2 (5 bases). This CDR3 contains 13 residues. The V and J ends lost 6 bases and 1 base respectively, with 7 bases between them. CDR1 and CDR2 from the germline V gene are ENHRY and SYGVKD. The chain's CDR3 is CAISGESYNEQFF. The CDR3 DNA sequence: TGTGCCATCAGCGGGGAGTCCTACAATGAGCAGTTCTTC.

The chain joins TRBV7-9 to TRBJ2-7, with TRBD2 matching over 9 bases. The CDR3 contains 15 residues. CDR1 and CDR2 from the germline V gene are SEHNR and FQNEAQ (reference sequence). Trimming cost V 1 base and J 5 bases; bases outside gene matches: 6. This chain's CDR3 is CASSLGREGANEQYF. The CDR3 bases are TGTGCCAGCAGCTTAGGGCGGGAGGGCGCGAACGAGCAGTACTTC.

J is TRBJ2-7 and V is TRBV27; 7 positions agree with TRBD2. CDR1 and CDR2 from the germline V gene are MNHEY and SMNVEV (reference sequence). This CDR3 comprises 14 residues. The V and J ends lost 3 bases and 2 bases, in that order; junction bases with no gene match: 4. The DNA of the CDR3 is TGTGCCAGCAGTTTCAGCGGGACTGCCTACGAGCAGTACTTC. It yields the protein CASSFSGTAYEQYF.

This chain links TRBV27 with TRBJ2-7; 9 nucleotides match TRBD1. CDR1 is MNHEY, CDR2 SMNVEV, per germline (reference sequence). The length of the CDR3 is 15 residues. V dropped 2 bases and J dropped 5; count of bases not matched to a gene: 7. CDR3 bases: TGTGCCAGCAGTTTAAAGGGGACAGGGTACGACGAGCAGTACTTC. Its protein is CASSLKGTGYDEQYF.

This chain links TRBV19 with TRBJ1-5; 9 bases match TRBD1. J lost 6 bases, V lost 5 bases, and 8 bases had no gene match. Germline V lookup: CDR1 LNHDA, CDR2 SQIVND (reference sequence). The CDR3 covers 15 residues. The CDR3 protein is CASSATGGWGQPQHF. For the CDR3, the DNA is TGTGCCAGTAGTGCAACAGGGGGCTGGGGTCAGCCCCAGCATTTT.

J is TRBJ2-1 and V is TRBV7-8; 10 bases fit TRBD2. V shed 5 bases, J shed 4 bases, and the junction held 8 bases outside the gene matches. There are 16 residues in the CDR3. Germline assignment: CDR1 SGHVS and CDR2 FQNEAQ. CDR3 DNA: TGTGCCAGCAGCGAAGAAGGACTAGCGGCATACAATGAGCAGTTCTTC. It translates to CASSEEGLAAYNEQFF.

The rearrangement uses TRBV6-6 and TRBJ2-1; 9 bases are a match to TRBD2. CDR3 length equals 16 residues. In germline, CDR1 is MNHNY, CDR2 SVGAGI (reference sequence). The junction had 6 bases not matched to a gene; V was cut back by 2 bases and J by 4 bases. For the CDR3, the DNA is TGTGCCAGCAGTTACGGGTTTACTAGCGGGTACAATGAGCAGTTCTTC. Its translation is CASSYGFTSGYNEQFF.

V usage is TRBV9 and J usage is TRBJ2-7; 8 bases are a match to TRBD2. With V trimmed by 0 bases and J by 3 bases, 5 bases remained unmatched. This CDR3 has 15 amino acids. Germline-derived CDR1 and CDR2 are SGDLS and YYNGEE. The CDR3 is CASSVGDGRGYEQYF. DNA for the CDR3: TGTGCCAGCAGCGTAGGTGACGGGAGGGGCTACGAGCAGTACTTC.

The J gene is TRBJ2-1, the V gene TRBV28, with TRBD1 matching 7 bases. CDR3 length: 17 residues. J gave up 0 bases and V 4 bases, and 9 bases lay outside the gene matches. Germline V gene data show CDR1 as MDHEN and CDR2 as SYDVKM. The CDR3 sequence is CASSSSRQGNSYNEQFF. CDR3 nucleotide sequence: TGTGCCAGCAGTTCTAGCCGACAGGGTAACTCCTACAATGAGCAGTTCTTC.

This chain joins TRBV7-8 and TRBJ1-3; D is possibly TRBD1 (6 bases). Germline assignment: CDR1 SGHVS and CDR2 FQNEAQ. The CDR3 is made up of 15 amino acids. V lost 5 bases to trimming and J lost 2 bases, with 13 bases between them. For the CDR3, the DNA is TGTGCCAGCAGCACCCCCTCAGGGGCTGGAAACACCATATATTTT. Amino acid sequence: CASSTPSGAGNTIYF. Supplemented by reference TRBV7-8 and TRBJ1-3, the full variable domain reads GAGVSQSPRYKVAKRGQDVALRCDPISGHVSLFWYQQALGQGPEFLTYFQNEAQLDKSGLPSDRFFAERPEGSVSTLKIQRTQQEDSAVYLCASSTPSGAGNTIYFGEGSWLTVV.

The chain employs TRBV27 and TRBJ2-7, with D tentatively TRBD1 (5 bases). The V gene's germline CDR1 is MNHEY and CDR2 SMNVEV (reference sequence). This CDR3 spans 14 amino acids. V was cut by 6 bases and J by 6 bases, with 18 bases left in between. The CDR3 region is CASSPDTVPGEQYF. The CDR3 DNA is TGTGCCAGCAGCCCGGACACCGTGCCGGGCGAGCAGTACTTC.

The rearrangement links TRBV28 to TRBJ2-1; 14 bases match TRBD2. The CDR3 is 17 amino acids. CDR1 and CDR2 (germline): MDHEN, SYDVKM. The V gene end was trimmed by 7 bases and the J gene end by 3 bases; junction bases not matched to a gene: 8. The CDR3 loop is CASTPGTSGSLYNEQFF. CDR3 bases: TGTGCCAGCACCCCCGGGACTAGCGGGAGTCTCTACAATGAGCAGTTCTTC. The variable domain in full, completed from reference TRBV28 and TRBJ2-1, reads DVKVTQSSRYLVKRTGEKVFLECVQDMDHENMFWYRQDPGLGLRLIYFSYDVKMKEKGDIPEGYSVSREKKERFSLILESASTNQTSMYLCASTPGTSGSLYNEQFFGPGTRLTVL.

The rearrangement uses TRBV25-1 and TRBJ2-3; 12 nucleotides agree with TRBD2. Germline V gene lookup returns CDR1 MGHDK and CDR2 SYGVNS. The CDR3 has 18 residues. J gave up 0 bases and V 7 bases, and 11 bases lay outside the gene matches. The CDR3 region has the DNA TGTGCCAGCAAAGAATCCGGACTAGCGGGGTATAGCACAGATACGCAGTATTTT. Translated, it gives CASKESGLAGYSTDTQYF.

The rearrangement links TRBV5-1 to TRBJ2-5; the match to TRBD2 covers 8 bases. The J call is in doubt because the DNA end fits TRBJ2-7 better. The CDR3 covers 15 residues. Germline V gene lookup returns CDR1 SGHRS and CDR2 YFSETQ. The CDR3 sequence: CASSLASGPTYEQYF. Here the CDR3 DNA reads TGCGCCAGCAGCTTGGCTAGCGGGCCGACCTACGAGCAGTACTTC.

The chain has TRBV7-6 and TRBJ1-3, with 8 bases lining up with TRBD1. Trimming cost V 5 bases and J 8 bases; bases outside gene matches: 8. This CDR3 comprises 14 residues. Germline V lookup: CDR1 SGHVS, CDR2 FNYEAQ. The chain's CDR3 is CASSPDREFDTIYF. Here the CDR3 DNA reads TGTGCCAGCAGCCCGGACAGGGAGTTTGACACCATATATTTT. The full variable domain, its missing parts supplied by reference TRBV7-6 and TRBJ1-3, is GAGVSQSPRYKVTKRGQDVALRCDPISGHVSLYWYRQALGQGPEFLTYFNYEAQQDKSGLPNDRFSAERPEGSISTLTIQRTEQRDSAMYRCASSPDREFDTIYFGEGSWLTVV.

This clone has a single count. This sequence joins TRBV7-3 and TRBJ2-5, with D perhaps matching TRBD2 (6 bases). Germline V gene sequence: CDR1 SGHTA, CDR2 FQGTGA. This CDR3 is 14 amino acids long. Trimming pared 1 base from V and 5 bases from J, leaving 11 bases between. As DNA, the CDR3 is TGTGCCAGCAGCTTAATCACGGGGGACGAGACCCAGTACTTC. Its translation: CASSLITGDETQYF.

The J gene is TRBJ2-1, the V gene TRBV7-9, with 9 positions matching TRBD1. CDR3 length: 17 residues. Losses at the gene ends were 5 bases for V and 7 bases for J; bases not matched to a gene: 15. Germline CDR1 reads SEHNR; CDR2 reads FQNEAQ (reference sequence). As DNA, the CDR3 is TGTGCCAGCAGCGTAAGAAGGGGACAGGGAATTAAAAATGAGCAGTTCTTC. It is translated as CASSVRRGQGIKNEQFF.

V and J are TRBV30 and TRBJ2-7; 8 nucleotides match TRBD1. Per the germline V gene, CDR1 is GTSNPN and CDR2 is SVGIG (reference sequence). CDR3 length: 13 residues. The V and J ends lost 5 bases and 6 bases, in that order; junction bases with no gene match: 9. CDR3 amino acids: CAWETGAGGEQYF. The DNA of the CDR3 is TGTGCCTGGGAGACAGGGGCTGGGGGCGAGCAGTACTTC.

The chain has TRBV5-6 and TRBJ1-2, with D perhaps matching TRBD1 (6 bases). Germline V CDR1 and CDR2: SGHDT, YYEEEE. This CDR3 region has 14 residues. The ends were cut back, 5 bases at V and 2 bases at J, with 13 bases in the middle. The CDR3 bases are TGTGCCAGCAGATACGGACAGACAAACTATGGCTACACCTTC. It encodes CASRYGQTNYGYTF. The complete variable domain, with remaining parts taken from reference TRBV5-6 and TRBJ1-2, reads DAGVTQSPTHLIKTRGQQVTLRCSPKSGHDTVSWYQQALGQGPQFIFQYYEEEERQRGNFPDRFSGHQFPNYSSELNVNALLLGDSALYLCASRYGQTNYGYTFGSGTRLTVV.

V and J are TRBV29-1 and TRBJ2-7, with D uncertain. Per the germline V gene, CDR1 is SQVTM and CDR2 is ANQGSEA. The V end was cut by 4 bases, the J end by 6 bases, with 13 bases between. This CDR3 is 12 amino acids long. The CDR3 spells CSVVATGVEQYF. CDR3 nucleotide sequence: TGCAGCGTTGTAGCTACCGGTGTCGAGCAGTACTTC.